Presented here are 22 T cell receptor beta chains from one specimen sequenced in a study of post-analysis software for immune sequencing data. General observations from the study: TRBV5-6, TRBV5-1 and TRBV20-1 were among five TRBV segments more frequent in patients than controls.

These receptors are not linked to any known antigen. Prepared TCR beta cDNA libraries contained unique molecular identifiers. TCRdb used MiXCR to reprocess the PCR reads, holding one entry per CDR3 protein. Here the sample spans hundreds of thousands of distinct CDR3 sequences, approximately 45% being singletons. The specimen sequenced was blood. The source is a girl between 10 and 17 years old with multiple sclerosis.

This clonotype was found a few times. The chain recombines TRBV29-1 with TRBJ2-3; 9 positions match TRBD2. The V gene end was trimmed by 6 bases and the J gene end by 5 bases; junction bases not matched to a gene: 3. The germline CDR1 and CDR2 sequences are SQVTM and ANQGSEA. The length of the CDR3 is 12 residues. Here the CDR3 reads CSVEREVDTQYF. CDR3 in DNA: TGCAGCGTCGAGCGGGAGGTAGATACGCAGTATTTT.

CDR3 region: CASSFSGPGGDTQYF. In DNA, the CDR3 is TGTGCCAGCAGCTTCAGTGGACCAGGGGGCGATACGCAGTATTTT. V gene TRBV7-2 combines with J gene TRBJ2-3; 8 positions agree with TRBD1. J gave up 6 bases and V 3 bases, and 8 bases lay outside the gene matches. Germline CDR1 and CDR2: SGHTA and FQGNSA. The CDR3 spans 15 residues.

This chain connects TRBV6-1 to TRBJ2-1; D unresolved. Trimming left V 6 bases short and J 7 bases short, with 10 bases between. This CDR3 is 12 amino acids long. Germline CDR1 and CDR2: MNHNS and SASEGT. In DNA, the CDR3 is TGTGCCAGCAGCTTCGTATGGAATGAGCAGTTCTTC. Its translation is CASSFVWNEQFF.

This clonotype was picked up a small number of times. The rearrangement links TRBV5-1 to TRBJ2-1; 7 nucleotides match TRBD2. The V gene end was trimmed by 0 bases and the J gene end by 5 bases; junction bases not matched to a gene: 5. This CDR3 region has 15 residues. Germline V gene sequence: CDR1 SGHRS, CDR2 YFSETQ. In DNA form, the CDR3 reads TGCGCCAGCAGCTTGGCCCGGCTAGCGGACAATGAGCAGTTCTTC. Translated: CASSLARLADNEQFF.

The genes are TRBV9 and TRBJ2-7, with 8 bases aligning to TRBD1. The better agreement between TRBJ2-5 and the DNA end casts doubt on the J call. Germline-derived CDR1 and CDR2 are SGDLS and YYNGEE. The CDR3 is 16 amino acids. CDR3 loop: CASSYPRDTGGETQYF. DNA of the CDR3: TGTGCCAGCAGCTATCCCCGGGACACAGGGGGAGAGACCCAGTACTTC.

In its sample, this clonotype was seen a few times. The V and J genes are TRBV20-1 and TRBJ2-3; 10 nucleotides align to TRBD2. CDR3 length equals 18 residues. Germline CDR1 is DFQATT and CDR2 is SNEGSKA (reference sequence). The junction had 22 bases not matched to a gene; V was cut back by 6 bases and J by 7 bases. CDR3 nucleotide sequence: TGCAGTGCCAAACCAACTAGCGGGACCTCCCATCGCGGTAATACGCAGTATTTT. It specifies CSAKPTSGTSHRGNTQYF.

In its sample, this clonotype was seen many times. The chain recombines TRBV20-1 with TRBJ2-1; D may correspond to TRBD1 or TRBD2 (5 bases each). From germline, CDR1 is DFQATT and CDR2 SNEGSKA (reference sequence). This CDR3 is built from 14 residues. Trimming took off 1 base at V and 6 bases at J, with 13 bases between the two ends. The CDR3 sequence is CSARGGTSANEQFF. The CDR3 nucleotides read TGCAGTGCTAGAGGTGGGACCTCTGCCAATGAGCAGTTCTTC.

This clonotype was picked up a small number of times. CDR3 region: CASSPPWGTGGGEQYF. CDR3 bases: TGTGCCAGCAGTCCCCCATGGGGGACAGGGGGCGGCGAGCAGTACTTC. The chain links TRBV28 to TRBJ2-7, with 12 bases aligning to TRBD1. The germline V gene has CDR1 MDHEN and CDR2 SYDVKM. The CDR3 has 16 amino acids. With 5 bases clipped from V and 6 bases from J, the junction kept 11 bases outside the gene matches.

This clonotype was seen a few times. The CDR3 region is CSVRQGVLTDTQYF. CDR3 nucleotide sequence: TGCAGCGTTCGGCAGGGCGTTCTAACAGATACGCAGTATTTT. The chain recombines TRBV29-1 with TRBJ2-3; the D gene is possibly TRBD1 (5 bases). Trimming stripped 5 bases from V and 3 bases from J, with 15 bases between. Germline CDR1 is SQVTM and CDR2 is ANQGSEA. CDR3 length: 14 amino acids.

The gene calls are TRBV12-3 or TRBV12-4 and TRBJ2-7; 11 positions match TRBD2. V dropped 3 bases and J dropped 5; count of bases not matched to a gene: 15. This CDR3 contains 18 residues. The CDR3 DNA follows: TGTGCCAGCAGTTTCACCTCAATAAGACTAGCGGGGTCCCACGAGCAGTACTTC. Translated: CASSFTSIRLAGSHEQYF.

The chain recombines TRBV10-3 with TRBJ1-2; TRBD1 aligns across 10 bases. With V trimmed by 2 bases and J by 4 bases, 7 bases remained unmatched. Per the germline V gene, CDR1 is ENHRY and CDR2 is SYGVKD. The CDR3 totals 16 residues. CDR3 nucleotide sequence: TGTGCCATCAGTGAGAAGGCGACAGGGGGCATCTATGGCTACACCTTC. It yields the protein CAISEKATGGIYGYTF.

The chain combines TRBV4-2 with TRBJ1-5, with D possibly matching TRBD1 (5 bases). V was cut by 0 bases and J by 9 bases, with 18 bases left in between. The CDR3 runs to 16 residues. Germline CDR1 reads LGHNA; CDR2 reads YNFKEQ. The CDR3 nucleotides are TGTGCCAGCAGCCAAGATCCAAGGACAAGAGCCGGGCCCCAGCATTTT. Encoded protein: CASSQDPRTRAGPQHF.

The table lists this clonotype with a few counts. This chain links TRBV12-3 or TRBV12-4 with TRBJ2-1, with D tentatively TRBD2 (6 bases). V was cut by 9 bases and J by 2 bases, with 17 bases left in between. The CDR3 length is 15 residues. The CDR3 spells CASLERETPYNEQFF. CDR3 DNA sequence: TGTGCCAGTCTAGAACGGGAGACCCCCTACAATGAGCAGTTCTTC.

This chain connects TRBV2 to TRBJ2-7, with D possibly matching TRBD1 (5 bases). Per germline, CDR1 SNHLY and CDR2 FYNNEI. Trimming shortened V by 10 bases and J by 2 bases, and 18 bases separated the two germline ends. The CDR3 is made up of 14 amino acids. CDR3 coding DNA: TGTGCCACCGAAAAGGGGCCCCCGACCTACGAGCAGTACTTC. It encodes CATEKGPPTYEQYF.

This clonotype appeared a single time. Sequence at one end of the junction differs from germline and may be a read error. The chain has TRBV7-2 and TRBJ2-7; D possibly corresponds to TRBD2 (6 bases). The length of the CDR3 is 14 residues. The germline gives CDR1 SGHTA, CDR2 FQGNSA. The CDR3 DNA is TGTGCCAGCAGCTCCCCGGGAGTCACCTACGAGCGGTACTTC. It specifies CASSSPGVTYERYF.

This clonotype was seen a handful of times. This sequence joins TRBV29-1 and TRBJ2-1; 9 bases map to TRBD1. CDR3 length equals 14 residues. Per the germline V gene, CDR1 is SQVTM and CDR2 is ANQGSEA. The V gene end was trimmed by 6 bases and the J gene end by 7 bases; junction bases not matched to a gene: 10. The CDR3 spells CSVSPGTGLNEQFF. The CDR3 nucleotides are TGCAGCGTCTCACCCGGGACAGGGCTGAATGAGCAGTTCTTC.

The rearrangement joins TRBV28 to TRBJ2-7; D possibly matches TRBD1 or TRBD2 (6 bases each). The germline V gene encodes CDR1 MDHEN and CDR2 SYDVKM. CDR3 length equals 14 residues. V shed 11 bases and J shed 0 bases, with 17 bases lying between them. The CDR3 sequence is CALGGRTFSYEQYF. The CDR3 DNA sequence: TGTGCCCTGGGGGGCAGGACGTTCTCCTACGAGCAGTACTTC.

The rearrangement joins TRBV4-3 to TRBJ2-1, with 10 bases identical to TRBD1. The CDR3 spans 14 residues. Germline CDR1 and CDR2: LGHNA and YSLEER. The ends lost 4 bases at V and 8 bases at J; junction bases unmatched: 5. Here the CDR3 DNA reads TGCGCCAGCAGCCCAAGGGACAGGGGTTATGAGCAGTTCTTC. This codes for CASSPRDRGYEQFF.

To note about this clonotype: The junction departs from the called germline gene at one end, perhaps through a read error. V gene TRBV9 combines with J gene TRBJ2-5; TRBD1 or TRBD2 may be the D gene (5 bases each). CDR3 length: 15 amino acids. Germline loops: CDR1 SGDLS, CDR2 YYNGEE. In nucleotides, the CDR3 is TGTGCCGGCAGCCCCGGGACGAGGAGCAAAGAGACCCAGTACTTC. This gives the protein CAGSPGTRSKETQYF.

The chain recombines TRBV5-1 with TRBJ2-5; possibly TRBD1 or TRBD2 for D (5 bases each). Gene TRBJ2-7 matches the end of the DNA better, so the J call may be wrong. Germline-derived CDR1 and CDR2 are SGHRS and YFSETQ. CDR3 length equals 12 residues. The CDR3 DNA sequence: TGCGCCAGCAGCCTCGGGGACGCCGAGCAGTACTTC. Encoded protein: CASSLGDAEQYF.

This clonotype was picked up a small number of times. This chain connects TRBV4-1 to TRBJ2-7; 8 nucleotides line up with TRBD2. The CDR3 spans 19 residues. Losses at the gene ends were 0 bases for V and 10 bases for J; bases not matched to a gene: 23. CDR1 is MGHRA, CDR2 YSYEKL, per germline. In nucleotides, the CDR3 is TGCGCCAGCAGCCAAGAAGGTATATTGGGCGGCGGGAGGAAAGGCGACCAGTACTTC. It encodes CASSQEGILGGGRKGDQYF.

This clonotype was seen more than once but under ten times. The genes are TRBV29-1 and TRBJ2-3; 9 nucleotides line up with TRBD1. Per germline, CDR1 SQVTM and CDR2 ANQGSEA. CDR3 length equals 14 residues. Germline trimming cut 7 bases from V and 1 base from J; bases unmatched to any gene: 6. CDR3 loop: CSALDRGGTDTQYF. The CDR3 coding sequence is TGCAGCGCCCTTGACAGGGGGGGCACAGATACGCAGTATTTT.